A selection of T cell receptor beta chains follows, all from one sample in a study of cytomegalovirus exposure and HLA in healthy donors. Here immunoSEQ multiplex PCR was the method, and the copy in TCRdb shows in-frame clones only, minus some. Of roughly 100,000 clones listed, about 16% are singletons. Sequencing was carried out using PBMCs. These receptor sequences come from a female donor in good health and CMV-seronegative. Each CDR3 is given with its conserved first and last residue.

>TRBJ1-1|TRBV5-1
CASSLGGKTDTEAFF
>TRBJ1-2|TRBV27
CASSLVYGTGGNYGYTF
>TRBJ2-3|TRBV5-1
CASSRTTGAFTDTQYF
>TRBJ2-6|TRBV2
CASSEANAAGANVLTF
>TRBJ2-1|TRBV7-9
CASSFPGTSIDNEQFF
>TRBJ1-2|TRBV18
CASSPSTGLNYGYTF
>TRBJ1-1|TRBV6-1
CASRSRGVNTEAFF
>TRBJ1-3|TRBV7-9
CASSSLGGRNTIYF
>TRBJ2-1|TRBV10-3
CAISEWESEQFF
>TRBJ2-1|TRBV25-1
CASSPSALAGGPEQFF
>TRBJ1-2|TRBV7-2
CASSFDRAFNYGYTF
>TRBJ2-5|TRBV21-1
CASSKVPLTGAQETQYF
>TRBJ2-2|TRBV5-1
CASRRDRAGTGELFF
>TRBJ1-5|TRBV6-5
CASSSGTGVDQPQHF
>TRBJ2-1|TRBV7-9
CASSLGGTGAVDREQFF
>TRBJ1-1|TRBV5-1
CASSLRLGEGGTEAFF
>TRBJ2-3|TRBV5-3
CARSLGAEGSTDTQYF
>TRBJ1-1|TRBV29-1
CSVERSMNTEAFF
>TRBJ2-1|TRBV7-9
CASRQGANDNEQFF
>TRBJ2-3|TRBV7-9
CASRPRPGDTDTQYF
>TRBJ2-1|TRBV5-5
CASGNLATYRAEQFF
>TRBJ2-7|TRBV5-4
CASSLGTSEAYEQYF
>TRBJ1-4|TRBV2
CASSLPGTGEKLFF
>TRBJ2-7|TRBV19
CASSIPSTGGPYEQYF
>TRBJ2-7|TRBV7-9
CASSLRGQGVVEQYF
>TRBJ1-1|TRBV5-1
CASSTGQNITFF